This entry describes one TCR beta chain. These data are taken from a study of blood T cell repertoires in COVID-19. At the level of the study: Samples representing acute and convalescent COVID-19 were sourced from the United States, Italy and Spain. The analysed material was cDNA or gDNA that came from T cells, B-cell-depleted T cells, or PBMCs.

The V gene lost 4 bases and the J gene lost 0 bases, with 11 bases spanning the gap. The CDR3 runs to 15 residues. Looked up from germline, CDR1 is SNHLY and CDR2 is FYNNEI. Per the authors' pipeline: Reference gene primers were amplified, and this amplification served to estimate nucleated cell counts. Profiling relied on immunoSEQ multiplex PCR, and the TCRdb table lists in-frame clones only, not all of them. That table furnishes V, J and clone size, whereas the DNA furnished D and trimming. The sample records roughly 330,000 clones, around 92% being singletons. This receptor was obtained from a man aged 18 to 29 who had recovered from COVID-19. Sequencing was carried out using peripheral blood. The chain has TRBV2 and TRBJ2-3; D is possibly TRBD2 (5 bases). The DNA of the CDR3 is TGTGCCAGCAGTGCTGGTCCGGGAAGCACAGATACGCAGTATTTT. This sequence encodes CASSAGPGSTDTQYF.